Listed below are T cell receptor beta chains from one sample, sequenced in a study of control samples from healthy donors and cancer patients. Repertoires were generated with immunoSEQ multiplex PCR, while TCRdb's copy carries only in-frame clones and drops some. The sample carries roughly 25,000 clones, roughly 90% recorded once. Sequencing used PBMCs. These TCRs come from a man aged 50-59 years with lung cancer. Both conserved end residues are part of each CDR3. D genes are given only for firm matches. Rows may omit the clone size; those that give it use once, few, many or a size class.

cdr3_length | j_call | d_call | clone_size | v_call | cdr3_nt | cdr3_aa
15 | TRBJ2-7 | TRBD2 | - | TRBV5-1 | TGCGCCAGCAGCCGTGAAGCGGGACGGACCTACGAGCAGTACTTC | CASSREAGRTYEQYF
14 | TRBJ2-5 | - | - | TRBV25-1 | TGTGCCAGCAGTGACCCCAGGGGAGAAGAGACCCAGTACTTC | CASSDPRGEETQYF
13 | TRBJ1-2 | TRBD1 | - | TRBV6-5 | TGTGCCAGCAGTTACTCGGGGACAGGGGAGGACACCTTC | CASSYSGTGEDTF
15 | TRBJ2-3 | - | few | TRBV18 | TGTGCCAGCGCTGGGACGGAGGGTAACACAGATACGCAGTATTTT | CASAGTEGNTDTQYF
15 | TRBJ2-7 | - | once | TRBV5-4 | TGTGCCAGCAGCCGGGGGGCGGATACGACCTACGAGCAGTACTTC | CASSRGADTTYEQYF
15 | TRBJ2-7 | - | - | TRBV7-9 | TGTGCCAGCAGCTTAATGGACATAGACTCCTACGAGCAGTACTTC | CASSLMDIDSYEQYF
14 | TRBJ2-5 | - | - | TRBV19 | TGTGCCAGTAGTATTACAGGGAGTCCGGAGACCCAGTACTTC | CASSITGSPETQYF
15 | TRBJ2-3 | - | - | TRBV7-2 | TGTGCCAGCAGCCCGAACAGCCACCTCACAGATACGCAGTATTTT | CASSPNSHLTDTQYF
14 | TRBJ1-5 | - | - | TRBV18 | TGTGCCAGCTCACCGGAGCCCCTCAATCAGCCCCAGCATTTT | CASSPEPLNQPQHF
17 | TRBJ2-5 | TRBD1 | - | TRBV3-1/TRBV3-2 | TGTGCCAGCAGCCAAGATCGGGCGCCAGGGGGCAAGGAGACCCAGTACTTC | CASSQDRAPGGKETQYF
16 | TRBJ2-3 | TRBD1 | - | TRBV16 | TGTGCCAGCAGCCAACAACAGGGGCTAAACGCAGATACGCAGTATTTT | CASSQQQGLNADTQYF
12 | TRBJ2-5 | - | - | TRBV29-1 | TGCAGCGTTGAATTGCGAGAAGAGACCCAGTACTTC | CSVELREETQYF
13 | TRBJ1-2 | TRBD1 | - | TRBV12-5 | TGTGCTAGTGGGAGAGACAGGGCCTATGGCTACACCTTC | CASGRDRAYGYTF
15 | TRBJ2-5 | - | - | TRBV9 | TGTGCCAGCAGCGTATCCCTCGGACAAGAAGAGACCCAGTACTTC | CASSVSLGQEETQYF
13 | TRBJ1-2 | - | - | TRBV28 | TGTGCCAGCAGTTTAACGTCGTACGGTCCGCACACCTTC | CASSLTSYGPHTF
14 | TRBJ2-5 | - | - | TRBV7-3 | TGTGCCAGCAGCTTCGCGGGGTTCCAAGAGACCCAGTACTTC | CASSFAGFQETQYF
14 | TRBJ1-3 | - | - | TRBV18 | TGTGCCAGCTCACCTGCCGGTTCTGGAAACACCATATATTTT | CASSPAGSGNTIYF
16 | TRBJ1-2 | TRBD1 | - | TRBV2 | TGTGCCAGCATAAGCGGACAGGGCGCGGGGGACTATGGCTACACCTTC | CASISGQGAGDYGYTF
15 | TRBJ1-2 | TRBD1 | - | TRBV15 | TGTGCCACCAGCAGGGACAGGGGGGGCGCTGGTGGCTACACCTTC | CATSRDRGGAGGYTF
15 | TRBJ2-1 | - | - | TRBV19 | TGTGCCAGTAGTATCCCCAGGGTAAAGGGCAATGAGCAGTTCTTC | CASSIPRVKGNEQFF
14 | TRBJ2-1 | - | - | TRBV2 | TGTGCCAGCAGACAGTTCAGCTCCTACAATGAGCAGTTCTTC | CASRQFSSYNEQFF
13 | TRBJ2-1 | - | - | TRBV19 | TGTGCCTCCTCCCGGAACAGGGACAATGAGCAGTTCTTC | CASSRNRDNEQFF
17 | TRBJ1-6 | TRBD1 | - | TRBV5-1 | TGCGCCAGCAGCTTGGTGGACAGGGTACTGGGAGATTCACCCCTCCACTTT | CASSLVDRVLGDSPLHF
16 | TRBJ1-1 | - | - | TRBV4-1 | TGCGCCAGCAGCCAAATTATGGGCTCCATGAACACTGAAGCTTTCTTT | CASSQIMGSMNTEAFF
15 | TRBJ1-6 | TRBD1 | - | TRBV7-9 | TGTGCCAGCAGCCCGCCCGGGACAGGGGATTCACCCCTCCACTTT | CASSPPGTGDSPLHF
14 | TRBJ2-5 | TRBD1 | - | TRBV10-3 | TGTGCCATCAGCGCAGGGACAGGGGAGGAGACCCAGTACTTC | CAISAGTGEETQYF
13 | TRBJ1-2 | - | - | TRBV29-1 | TGCAGCGCCACCTTAGGACAGAACTATGGCTACACCTTC | CSATLGQNYGYTF
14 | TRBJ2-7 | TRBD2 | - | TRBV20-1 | TGCAGTGCTAGTTGGTCTAGCGGGGCCTACGAGCAGTACTTC | CSASWSSGAYEQYF
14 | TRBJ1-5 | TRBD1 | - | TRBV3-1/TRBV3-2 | TGTGCCAAATCACAGGGGTGGCTCGTTCAGCCCCAGCATTTT | CAKSQGWLVQPQHF
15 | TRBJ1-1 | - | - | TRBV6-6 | TGTGCCAGCAGTTACTCGGATTTAATGAACACTGAAGCTTTCTTT | CASSYSDLMNTEAFF
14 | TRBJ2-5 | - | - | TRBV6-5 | TGTGCCAGCAGTCGCTCGGGGGTTGGAGAGACCCAGTACTTC | CASSRSGVGETQYF
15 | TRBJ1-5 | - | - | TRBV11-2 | TGTGCCAGCAGCTTAGATAGAGGGGTAAATCAGCCCCAGCATTTT | CASSLDRGVNQPQHF
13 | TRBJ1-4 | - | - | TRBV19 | TGTGCCAGTAGTATGGAGGGGAGGGAAAAACTGTTTTTT | CASSMEGREKLFF
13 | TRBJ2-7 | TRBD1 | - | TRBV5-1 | TGCGCCAGTAACGAGGGACAGGGGTACGAGCAGTACTTC | CASNEGQGYEQYF
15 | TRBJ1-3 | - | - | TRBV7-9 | TGTGCCAGCAGCTTAAGGGGAAGCTCTGGAAACACCATATATTTT | CASSLRGSSGNTIYF
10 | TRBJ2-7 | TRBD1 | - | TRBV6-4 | TGTGCCAGCGATTGGGGACAGCCGTACTTC | CASDWGQPYF
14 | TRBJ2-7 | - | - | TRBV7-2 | TGTGCCAGCAGCGCAACTCTAGCCCGCATCGAGCAGTACTTC | CASSATLARIEQYF
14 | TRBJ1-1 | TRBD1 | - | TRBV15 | TGTGCCACCAGCAAGACAGGGAGCGACACTGAAGCTTTCTTT | CATSKTGSDTEAFF
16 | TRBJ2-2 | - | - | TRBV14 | TGTGCCAGCAGCCAAGTTAGGGGTGTCGACACCGGGGAGCTGTTTTTT | CASSQVRGVDTGELFF
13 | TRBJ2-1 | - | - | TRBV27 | TGTGCCAGCAGTTTATATCGGGGAAATGAGCAGTTCTTC | CASSLYRGNEQFF
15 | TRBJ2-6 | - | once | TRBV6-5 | TGTGCCAGCAGTCCAAGCCCCTCTGGGGCCAACGTCCTGACTTTC | CASSPSPSGANVLTF
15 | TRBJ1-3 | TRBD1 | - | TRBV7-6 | TGTGCCAGCAGCCCCTCGGACAGGGGCCGAAACACCATATATTTT | CASSPSDRGRNTIYF
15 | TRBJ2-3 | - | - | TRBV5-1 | TGCGCCAGCAGCTTGAACTCCGGGCGGACAGATACGCAGTATTTT | CASSLNSGRTDTQYF
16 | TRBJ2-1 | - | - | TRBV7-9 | TGTGCCAGCAGCTTAGCAGGCCAACGCTCCTACAATGAGCAGTTCTTC | CASSLAGQRSYNEQFF
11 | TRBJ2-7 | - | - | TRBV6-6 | TGTGCCAGCAGTCCTCACAACGAGCAGTACTTC | CASSPHNEQYF
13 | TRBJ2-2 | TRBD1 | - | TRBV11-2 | TGTGCCAGCAGCCGCCGACAGGGCGGGGAGCTGTTTTTT | CASSRRQGGELFF
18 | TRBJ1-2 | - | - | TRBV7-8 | TGTGCCAGCAGCTTAGGGACTACAGGGTTTCTCTCGGGGGAGGGCTACACCTTC | CASSLGTTGFLSGEGYTF
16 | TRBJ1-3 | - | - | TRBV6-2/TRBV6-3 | TGTGCCAGCAGCCGGATCCTCCAAGGGACCGGAAACACCATATATTTT | CASSRILQGTGNTIYF
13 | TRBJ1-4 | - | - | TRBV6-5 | TGTGCCAGCCCGGATGTGGGAGGTGAAAAACTGTTTTTT | CASPDVGGEKLFF
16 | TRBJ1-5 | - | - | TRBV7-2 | TGTGCCAGCAGCGGGGGGCAGGGGTCGAGCAATCAGCCCCAGCATTTT | CASSGGQGSSNQPQHF
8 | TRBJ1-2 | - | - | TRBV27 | TGTGCTTATAAATCCTACACCTTC | CAYKSYTF
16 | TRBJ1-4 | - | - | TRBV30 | TGTGCCTGGAGTGTACCTCCGCTCGCAACTAATGAAAAACTGTTTTTT | CAWSVPPLATNEKLFF
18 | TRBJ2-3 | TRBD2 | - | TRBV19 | TGTGCCAGTAGGGGACTAGCGGGGGGGACCTCTTGGGCAGATACGCAGTATTTT | CASRGLAGGTSWADTQYF
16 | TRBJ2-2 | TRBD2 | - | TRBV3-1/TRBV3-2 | TGTGCCAGCAGCCAAGATGTTGGGGACTATCGAAGGGAGCTGTTTTTT | CASSQDVGDYRRELFF
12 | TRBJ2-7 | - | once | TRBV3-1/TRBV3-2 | TGTGCCAGCAGCGGATTATTGAGGGAGCAGTACTTC | CASSGLLREQYF
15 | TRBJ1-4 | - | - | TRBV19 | TGTGCCAGTAGTATTTCGGCCTCAACTAATGAAAAACTGTTTTTT | CASSISASTNEKLFF
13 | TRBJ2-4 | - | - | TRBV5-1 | TGCGCCAGCAGCTTGGCTCTGGAGGACATTCAGTACTTC | CASSLALEDIQYF
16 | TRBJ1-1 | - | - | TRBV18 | TGTGCCAGCTCACCATTGGGACCGGCTCCGAACACTGAAGCTTTCTTT | CASSPLGPAPNTEAFF
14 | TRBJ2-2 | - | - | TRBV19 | TGTGCCAGTAGTCCAGAGGGTTACACCGGGGAGCTGTTTTTT | CASSPEGYTGELFF
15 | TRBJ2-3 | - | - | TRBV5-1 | TGCGCCAGCAGCTTAGATGGCGGGGCCACAGATACGCAGTATTTT | CASSLDGGATDTQYF